What follows is one T cell receptor beta chain and its context. The data were taken from a study of blood T cell repertoires in COVID-19. The wider study: COVID-19 samples collected from the United States, Italy and Spain covered acute and convalescent phases.

The CDR3 runs to 13 residues. V lost 4 bases to trimming and J lost 4 bases, with 10 bases between them. Germline V gene data show CDR1 as ENHRY and CDR2 as SYGVKD. Libraries were prepared by immunoSEQ multiplex PCR; TCRdb keeps only in-frame clonotypes and omits some of them. This table has roughly 54,000 clones, approximately 84% appearing once. Specimen: peripheral blood. This receptor was identified in a human donor in a cohort sampled during active COVID-19. This sequence joins TRBV10-3 and TRBJ1-2; D remains ambiguous. Here the CDR3 reads CAISVGSGYGYTF. The CDR3 DNA reads as TGTGCCATCAGTGTCGGCAGCGGCTATGGCTACACCTTC.